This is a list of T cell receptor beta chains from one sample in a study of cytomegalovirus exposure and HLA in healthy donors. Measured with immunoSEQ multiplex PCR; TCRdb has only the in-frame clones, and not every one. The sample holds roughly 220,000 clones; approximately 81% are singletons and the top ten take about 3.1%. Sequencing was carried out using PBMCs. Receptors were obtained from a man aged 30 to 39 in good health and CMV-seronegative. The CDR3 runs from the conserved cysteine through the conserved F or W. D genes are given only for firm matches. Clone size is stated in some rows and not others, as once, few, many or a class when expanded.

CDR3 DNA: TGTGCCAGCAGCTTCTCCCGGGACAGGAACACCGGGGAGCTGTTTTTT; CDR3 protein: CASSFSRDRNTGELFF; D gene: TRBD1; V gene: TRBV5-4; CDR3 length: 16; J gene: TRBJ2-2; clone size: -
CDR3 DNA: TGTGCCAGCAGCTTGGCGTACCAGACAGGGGACTATGGCTACACCTTC; CDR3 protein: CASSLAYQTGDYGYTF; D gene: TRBD1; V gene: TRBV7-8; CDR3 length: 16; J gene: TRBJ1-2; clone size: -
CDR3 DNA: TGTGCCAGCTCGGACGGGGGGCACACCATATATTTT; CDR3 protein: CASSDGGHTIYF; D gene: -; V gene: TRBV18; CDR3 length: 12; J gene: TRBJ1-3; clone size: -
CDR3 DNA: TGCGCCAGCAGCCAAGATACTACGGGACTGTACTCTGGGGCCAGCGTCCTGACTTTC; CDR3 protein: CASSQDTTGLYSGASVLTF; D gene: -; V gene: TRBV4-3; CDR3 length: 19; J gene: TRBJ2-6; clone size: -
CDR3 DNA: TGTGCCAGCAGTTCTGGGGGGTTTGGCTACACCTTC; CDR3 protein: CASSSGGFGYTF; D gene: -; V gene: TRBV28; CDR3 length: 12; J gene: TRBJ1-2; clone size: -
CDR3 DNA: TGTGCCAGCAGCTCAGGGGAATGGGAGCAGTACTTC; CDR3 protein: CASSSGEWEQYF; D gene: -; V gene: TRBV5-6; CDR3 length: 12; J gene: TRBJ2-5; clone size: -
CDR3 DNA: TGTTCCAGCAGCTTAACTAGCGGGGGACATAACACCGGGGAGCTGTTTTTT; CDR3 protein: CSSSLTSGGHNTGELFF; D gene: TRBD2; V gene: TRBV7-9; CDR3 length: 17; J gene: TRBJ2-2; clone size: -
CDR3 DNA: TGTGCCATCAGTGAGGGATCAGGGTTTGATTCCTACAATGAGCAGTTCTTC; CDR3 protein: CAISEGSGFDSYNEQFF; D gene: -; V gene: TRBV10-3; CDR3 length: 17; J gene: TRBJ2-1; clone size: few
CDR3 DNA: TGTGCTAGTGGGGGGGAGGAAAGGGGTGGCTACACCTTC; CDR3 protein: CASGGEERGGYTF; D gene: -; V gene: TRBV12-5; CDR3 length: 13; J gene: TRBJ1-2; clone size: -
CDR3 DNA: TGTGCCAGCAGCGTTGACAGGGGCTCCTACAATGAGCAGTTCTTC; CDR3 protein: CASSVDRGSYNEQFF; D gene: TRBD1; V gene: TRBV9; CDR3 length: 15; J gene: TRBJ2-1; clone size: -
CDR3 DNA: TGTGCCAGCAGCTGGACAGGGAATTTTCAGCCCCAGCATTTT; CDR3 protein: CASSWTGNFQPQHF; D gene: TRBD1; V gene: TRBV5-8; CDR3 length: 14; J gene: TRBJ1-5; clone size: -
CDR3 DNA: TGCGCCAGCAGTCGAGGGCGCGGGAACACTGAAGCTTTCTTT; CDR3 protein: CASSRGRGNTEAFF; D gene: -; V gene: TRBV10-1; CDR3 length: 14; J gene: TRBJ1-1; clone size: -
CDR3 DNA: TGTGCCAGTAGTCCCCCCGGGACAACCTACGTCGGGAACACCGGGGAGCTGTTTTTT; CDR3 protein: CASSPPGTTYVGNTGELFF; D gene: -; V gene: TRBV19; CDR3 length: 19; J gene: TRBJ2-2; clone size: -
CDR3 DNA: TGTGCCAGCAGTCGCGTCGGAAACACCATATATTTT; CDR3 protein: CASSRVGNTIYF; D gene: -; V gene: TRBV28; CDR3 length: 12; J gene: TRBJ1-3; clone size: few